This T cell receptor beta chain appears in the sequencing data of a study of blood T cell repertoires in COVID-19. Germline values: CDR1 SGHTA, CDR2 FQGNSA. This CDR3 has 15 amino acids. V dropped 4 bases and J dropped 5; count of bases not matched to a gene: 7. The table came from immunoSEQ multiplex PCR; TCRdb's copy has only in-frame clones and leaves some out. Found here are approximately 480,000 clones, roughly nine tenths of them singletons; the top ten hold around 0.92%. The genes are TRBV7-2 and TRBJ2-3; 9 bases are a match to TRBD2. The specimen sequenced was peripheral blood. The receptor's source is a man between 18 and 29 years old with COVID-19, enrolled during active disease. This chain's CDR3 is CASSSQRGVVDTQYF. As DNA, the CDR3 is TGTGCCAGCAGCTCCCAGCGGGGGGTGGTAGATACGCAGTATTTT.